This is a list of T cell receptor beta chains from one sample in a study of T cells in tumors after PD-1 blockade. Measured with immunoSEQ multiplex PCR; TCRdb has only the in-frame clones, and not every one. The sample has about 47,000 clones; around four fifths are singletons. The material was PBMCs, obtained before anti-PD-1 therapy. Receptors originate from a human donor with advanced basal cell or squamous cell carcinoma (not recorded which). Each CDR3 is given with its conserved first and last residue. D genes are given only for firm matches. The size field is filled for only some rows; it gives once, few, many or a size class.

>TRBJ2-1|TRBV10-1|TRBD2|NA
CASSESQLAGNEQFF
TGCGCCAGCAGTGAGTCGCAACTAGCGGGCAATGAGCAGTTCTTC
>TRBJ1-2|TRBV15|NA|NA
CATSRVVAAGDHGYTF
TGTGCCACCAGCAGAGTCGTAGCGGCAGGGGATCATGGCTACACCTTC
>TRBJ1-4|TRBV6-2/TRBV6-3|NA|NA
CASSYSEKLFF
TGTGCCAGCAGTTACTCTGAAAAACTGTTTTTT
>TRBJ1-2|TRBV6-5|NA|NA
CASRPTGNYGYTF
TGTGCCAGCAGGCCCACAGGGAACTATGGCTACACCTTC
>TRBJ2-4|TRBV21-1|NA|few
CASSPQGAKNIQYF
TGTGCCAGCAGCCCACAAGGAGCCAAAAACATTCAGTACTTC
>TRBJ1-3|TRBV12-3/TRBV12-4|NA|NA
CASSYDTGNTIYF
TGTGCCAGCAGTTACGACACTGGAAACACCATATATTTT
>TRBJ2-7|TRBV11-1|NA|once
CASSWGRNSYEQYF
TGTGCCAGCAGCTGGGGTCGGAACTCCTACGAGCAGTACTTC
>TRBJ2-3|TRBV1|NA|NA
CTSSPLGLYSRRDTQYF
TGCACCAGCAGCCCCCTCGGACTATACTCACGGCGAGATACGCAGTATTTT
>TRBJ1-2|TRBV24-1|TRBD1|NA
CATSSRGNYGYTF
TGTGCCACCAGTTCCAGGGGGAACTATGGCTACACCTTC
>TRBJ1-5|TRBV27|TRBD1|NA
CASSLGTANNQPQHF
TGTGCCAGCAGTTTAGGGACAGCCAACAATCAGCCCCAGCATTTT
>TRBJ1-5|TRBV4-2|TRBD1|NA
CASSQDGQGNQPQHF
TGTGCCAGCAGCCAAGACGGACAGGGCAATCAGCCCCAGCATTTT
>TRBJ1-1|TRBV12-3/TRBV12-4|NA|NA
CASSMVRNTEAFF
TGTGCCAGCAGTATGGTGAGGAACACTGAAGCTTTCTTT
>TRBJ1-2|TRBV12-3/TRBV12-4|NA|NA
CASSFMGGDGYTF
TGTGCCAGCAGTTTTATGGGGGGGGATGGCTACACCTTC
>TRBJ1-6|TRBV6-5|NA|NA
CASTQVGGPNSPLHF
TGTGCCAGCACGCAGGTCGGGGGACCCAATTCACCCCTCCACTTT
>TRBJ1-1|TRBV27|NA|NA
CASSSFGGGTEAFF
TGTGCCAGCAGTTCATTTGGGGGAGGGACTGAAGCTTTCTTT
>TRBJ2-3|TRBV6-2/TRBV6-3|TRBD2|once
CASSYLIASGSGTDTQYF
TGTGCCAGCAGTTACTTAATAGCTAGCGGGAGCGGGACAGATACGCAGTATTTT
>TRBJ1-2|TRBV7-9|NA|NA
CASIGETRDYGYTF
TGTGCCAGCATCGGAGAAACGCGTGACTATGGCTACACCTTC
>TRBJ2-2|TRBV4-2|NA|NA
CASSQDWAVTGELFF
TGTGCCAGCAGCCAAGATTGGGCAGTCACCGGGGAGCTGTTTTTT
>TRBJ2-7|TRBV25-1|NA|once
CASKSLYEQYF
TGTGCCAGCAAGAGTCTCTACGAGCAGTACTTC
>TRBJ2-7|TRBV5-1|TRBD2|NA
CASRWTSGSAYEQYF
TGCGCCAGCAGGTGGACTAGCGGGAGCGCATACGAGCAGTACTTC
>TRBJ1-1|TRBV7-6|NA|NA
CASSLGGSTEAFF
TGTGCCAGCAGCTTAGGGGGGAGCACTGAAGCTTTCTTT
>TRBJ2-3|TRBV15|NA|NA
CATSRNDEPGADTQYF
TGTGCCACCAGCAGAAATGACGAGCCAGGGGCAGATACGCAGTATTTT
>TRBJ2-7|TRBV18|TRBD2|NA
CASSPPGGGSYEQYF
TGTGCCAGCTCACCACCGGGCGGGGGTTCCTACGAGCAGTACTTC
>TRBJ2-5|TRBV27|NA|NA
CASSLGASSQETQYF
TGTGCCAGCAGTTTAGGTGCATCTTCCCAAGAGACCCAGTACTTC
>TRBJ1-3|TRBV20-1|NA|NA
CSASLRSEGNTIYF
TGCAGTGCTAGTTTACGGTCCGAAGGAAACACCATATATTTT
>TRBJ2-7|TRBV2|NA|NA
CASSEYEQYF
TGTGCCAGCAGTGAATACGAGCAGTACTTC
>TRBJ2-2|TRBV7-3|NA|few
CASSPGGGSLTGELFF
TGTGCCAGCAGCCCCGGAGGGGGGTCTTTAACCGGGGAGCTGTTTTTT
>TRBJ2-7|TRBV7-9|NA|NA
CASSIQREQYF
TGTGCCAGCAGCATACAAAGGGAGCAGTACTTC